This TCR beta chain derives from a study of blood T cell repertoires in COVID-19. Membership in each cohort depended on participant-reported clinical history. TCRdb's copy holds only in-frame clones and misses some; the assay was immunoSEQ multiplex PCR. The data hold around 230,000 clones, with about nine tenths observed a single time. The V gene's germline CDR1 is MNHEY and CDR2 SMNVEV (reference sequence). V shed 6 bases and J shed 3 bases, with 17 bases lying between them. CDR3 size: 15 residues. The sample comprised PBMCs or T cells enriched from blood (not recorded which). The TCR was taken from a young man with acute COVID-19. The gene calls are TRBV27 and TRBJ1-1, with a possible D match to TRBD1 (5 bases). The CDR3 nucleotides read TGTGCCAGCAGCCGCGGGACGGCAGCTTACACTGAAGCTTTCTTT. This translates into CASSRGTAAYTEAFF.